The 10 T cell receptor beta chains given below trace back to one sample, sequenced in a study of blood T cell repertoires in COVID-19. The data were produced by immunoSEQ multiplex PCR, yet TCRdb's version contains in-frame clones alone and is incomplete. The table shows about 290,000 clones, with 85% to 90% occurring only once. Material: peripheral blood. The receptors derive from a woman in her 30s with COVID-19, enrolled during active disease.

The rearrangement links TRBV6-5 to TRBJ1-4; 10 bases agree with TRBD1. The germline V gene encodes CDR1 MNHEY and CDR2 SVGAGI. The CDR3 is 15 residues long. Germline trimming cut 11 bases from V and 3 bases from J; bases unmatched to any gene: 9. The CDR3 spells CASMTGGIANEKLFF. DNA of the CDR3: TGTGCCTCAATGACAGGGGGCATAGCTAATGAAAAACTGTTTTTT.

The V call is TRBV19, the J call TRBJ2-1, with D perhaps TRBD1 (5 bases). The V gene's germline CDR1 is LNHDA and CDR2 SQIVND (reference sequence). The CDR3 extends over 14 amino acids. Trimming left V 6 bases short and J 1 base short, with 10 bases between. This chain's CDR3 is CASRVQGSYNEQFF. DNA of the CDR3: TGTGCCAGTAGAGTCCAGGGTTCCTACAATGAGCAGTTCTTC.

The chain recombines TRBV10-3 with TRBJ2-3, with D uncertain. In germline, CDR1 is ENHRY, CDR2 SYGVKD. V lost 2 bases and J 2 bases, leaving 5 bases between the germline ends. The CDR3 has 13 residues. The DNA for the CDR3 is TGTGCCATCAGTGAGCCAAACACAGATACGCAGTATTTT. This translates into CAISEPNTDTQYF.

This chain links TRBV19 with TRBJ1-5; tentatively, D is TRBD1 (6 bases). Germline values: CDR1 LNHDA, CDR2 SQIVND (reference sequence). CDR3 length equals 15 residues. V was shortened by 8 bases and J by 1 base, with 15 bases between the two germline ends. The CDR3 bases are TGTGCCAGTGTTGGACAGACCATAAGCAATCAGCCCCAGCATTTT. It translates to CASVGQTISNQPQHF.

J is TRBJ2-2 and V is TRBV30; D not resolved. Per germline, CDR1 GTSNPN and CDR2 SVGIG (reference sequence). This CDR3 comprises 16 residues. Trimming shortened V by 4 bases and J by 2 bases, and 17 bases separated the two germline ends. This CDR3 is CAWNPLYRANTGELFF. CDR3 coding DNA: TGTGCCTGGAACCCCCTCTACCGCGCTAACACCGGGGAGCTGTTTTTT.

This chain links TRBV7-8 with TRBJ2-7, with D possibly being TRBD1 (5 bases). V was cut by 5 bases and J by 0 bases, with 11 bases left in between. The CDR3 has 14 residues. Germline V lookup: CDR1 SGHVS, CDR2 FQNEAQ. The CDR3 DNA reads as TGTGCCAGCAGCCGTACAGGTAGCTCCTACGAGCAGTACTTC. Translating gives CASSRTGSSYEQYF.

This clone has just one count. The V and J genes are TRBV4-1 and TRBJ2-5; TRBD2 might be the D (7 bases). The V gene lost 4 bases and the J gene lost 5 bases, with 23 bases spanning the gap. Looked up from germline, CDR1 is MGHRA and CDR2 is YSYEKL. The CDR3 covers 17 residues. The CDR3 DNA is TGCGCCAGCAGCCCTAACACCCTCGGGCGGGGGCCGGAGACCCAGTACTTC. Amino acids: CASSPNTLGRGPETQYF.

The rearrangement joins TRBV4-2 to TRBJ2-7; a weak D match, TRBD1 (6 bases). CDR3 length: 16 amino acids. CDR1 and CDR2 from the germline V gene are LGHNA and YNFKEQ. Between the trimmed V and J ends, which lost 0 bases and 2 bases, there was a span of 14 bases. The CDR3 nucleotides read TGTGCCAGCAGCCAAGATAAGTGGGCAGGGGCCTACGAGCAGTACTTC. It translates to CASSQDKWAGAYEQYF.

The V call is TRBV5-5, the J call TRBJ1-4; D is perhaps TRBD1 (6 bases). Per the germline V gene, CDR1 is SGHKS and CDR2 is YYEKEE (reference sequence). This CDR3 has 16 amino acids. V was cut by 0 bases and J by 1 base, with 10 bases left in between. CDR3 coding DNA: TGTGCCAGCAGCTTGGGGACAGTTATAACTAATGAAAAACTGTTTTTT. The encoded protein is CASSLGTVITNEKLFF.

The chain recombines TRBV29-1 with TRBJ1-2; D unresolved. The ends were cut back, 3 bases at V and 6 bases at J, with 8 bases in the middle. The CDR3 runs 11 residues. Germline-derived CDR1 and CDR2 are SQVTM and ANQGSEA. The CDR3 DNA sequence: TGCAGCGTTGAGAACTCCAATGGCTACACCTTC. Translation gives CSVENSNGYTF.